Sequencing of this TCR beta chain was carried out in a study of CD8+ T cells in alopecia areata. Study-level information: The study gave tofacitinib for 6 to 18 months, then 6 months off drug. Study-wide points: Sharing of TCR sequences between patients (possibly for HLA-related reasons) was less clear than in mice.

The germline CDR1 and CDR2 sequences are SGHVS and FQNEAQ. J gave up 5 bases and V 8 bases, and 10 bases lay outside the gene matches. CDR3 length equals 15 residues. Treatment noted: oral pan-JAK inhibitor, 5-10 mg twice daily. RNA was isolated and reverse transcribed to cDNA, the sequencing template. Libraries were prepared by immunoSEQ multiplex PCR; TCRdb keeps only in-frame clonotypes and omits some of them. The sample yields some 200,000 clones, under 60% seen once. Of note for this clone: Antigen: not known.

This TCR derives from a human donor with alopecia areata. The sequenced sample was CD4+ T cells sorted from blood, obtained at week 4, from a patient treated with tofacitinib. V and J are TRBV7-8 and TRBJ2-1, with 9 bases matching TRBD1. The CDR3: CASVHTGGRDNEQFF. As DNA, the CDR3 is TGTGCCAGCGTCCACACAGGGGGCCGCGACAATGAGCAGTTCTTC. The full variable domain, rest sourced from reference TRBV7-8 and TRBJ2-1, is GAGVSQSPRYKVAKRGQDVALRCDPISGHVSLFWYQQALGQGPEFLTYFQNEAQLDKSGLPSDRFFAERPEGSVSTLKIQRTQQEDSAVYLCASVHTGGRDNEQFFGPGTRLTVL.